This TCR beta chain comes out of a study of CD8+CD57+ T cells in acquired aplastic anemia. Genomic DNA acted as the template from which TCR beta VDJ combination and CDR3 sequence profiling were carried out. TCRdb called the reads again in MiXCR, with one record for every CDR3 protein. The table records about 180,000 distinct CDR3 sequences, about 60% of them present only once. The germline V gene has CDR1 SEHNR and CDR2 FQNEAQ (reference sequence). CDR3 length: 14 amino acids. Whoever was chosen for sequencing had shown CD8+CD57+ cell expansion by flow cytometry. Study findings and constraints: Researchers report that 25 to 30 CD8+ CDR3 sequences appeared in both patients and controls. Patients versus controls showed no significant CD8+ Simpson's diversity difference.

Worth noting for this clonotype: Its antigen is still unknown. An end of the junction does not agree with germline; a read error may underlie this.

The chain is built from TRBV7-9 and TRBJ2-5; 9 bases are a match to TRBD1. This TCR came from a human donor with aplastic anemia. Sequences were obtained from sorted CD4+, CD8+, or CD8+CD57+ T cells (not recorded which) from PBMCs. CDR3 nucleotides: TGTGGCAGCAGCCGGATGACAGGGGGAGAGACCCAGTACTTC. It translates to CGSSRMTGGETQYF.